Listed below are T cell receptor beta chains from one sample, sequenced in a study of blood T cells in healthy people across ages. TCRdb analysed the 5' RACE reads with MiXCR anew, one entry per CDR3 protein. Found here are some 850,000 distinct CDR3 sequences, around 24% of them singletons; the top ten hold under 3%. These data also featured in a second study, about T cells of mothers and their children.

Sequenced sample: blood. The receptors derive from a boy aged 5-17 years in good health. CDR3s leave out the opening cysteine and the closing phenylalanine or tryptophan.

V: TRBV7-7; J: TRBJ2-5; CDR3: ASSLARSHETQY
V: TRBV7-8; J: TRBJ2-1; CDR3: ASSFGLWRGSYNEQF
V: TRBV5-1; J: TRBJ1-1; CDR3: ASSTQGVATEAF
V: TRBV3-1; J: TRBJ2-1; CDR3: ASSQDPPALISYNEQF
V: TRBV6-2/TRBV6-3; J: TRBJ2-3; CDR3: ASSDRGQGAYRDTQY
V: TRBV18; J: TRBJ1-4; CDR3: ASAINTGEEKLF
V: TRBV18; J: TRBJ1-6; CDR3: ASCRDNSPLH
V: TRBV25-1; J: TRBJ1-6; CDR3: ASSEYQNSPLH
V: TRBV13; J: .; CDR3: ASSPPERRSSYEQY
V: TRBV5-1; J: TRBJ2-5; CDR3: ASSYGSTGAETQY
V: TRBV6-6; J: TRBJ2-5; CDR3: ASSDTGLETQY
V: TRBV12-3/TRBV12-4; J: TRBJ2-7; CDR3: ASRLAANEQY
V: TRBV18; J: .; CDR3: ASLPLAGQDEQY
V: TRBV2; J: TRBJ2-1; CDR3: ASRGDRPSIGEQF
V: TRBV20-1; J: TRBJ1-2; CDR3: SAEMVNYGYT
V: TRBV12-3/TRBV12-4; J: TRBJ1-2; CDR3: ASTPRTGPYGYT
V: TRBV7-2; J: .; CDR3: ASSFLPGRTSYEQY
V: TRBV29-1; J: TRBJ2-3; CDR3: SVEGILPAIQY